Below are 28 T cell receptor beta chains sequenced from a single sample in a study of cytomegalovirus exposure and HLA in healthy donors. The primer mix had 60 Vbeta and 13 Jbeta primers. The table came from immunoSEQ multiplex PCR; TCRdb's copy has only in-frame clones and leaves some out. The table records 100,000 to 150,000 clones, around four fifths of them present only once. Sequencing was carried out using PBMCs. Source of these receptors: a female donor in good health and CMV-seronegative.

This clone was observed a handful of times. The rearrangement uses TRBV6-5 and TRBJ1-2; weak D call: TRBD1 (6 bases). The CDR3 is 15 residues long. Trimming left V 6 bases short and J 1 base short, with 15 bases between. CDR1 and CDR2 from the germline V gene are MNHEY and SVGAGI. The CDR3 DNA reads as TGTGCCAGCAGCCCCAGGACAGCAATTAACTATGGCTACACCTTC. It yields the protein CASSPRTAINYGYTF.

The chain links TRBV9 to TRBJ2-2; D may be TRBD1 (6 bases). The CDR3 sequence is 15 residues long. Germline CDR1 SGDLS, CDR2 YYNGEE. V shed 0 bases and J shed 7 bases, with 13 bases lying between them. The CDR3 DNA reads TGTGCCAGCAGCGTAGAGGACCGAGGGGGCGGGGAGCTGTTTTTT. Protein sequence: CASSVEDRGGGELFF. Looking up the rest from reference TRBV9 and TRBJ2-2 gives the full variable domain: DSGVTQTPKHLITATGQRVTLRCSPRSGDLSVYWYQQSLDQGLQFLIQYYNGEERAKGNILERFSAQQFPDLHSELNLSSLELGDSALYFCASSVEDRGGGELFFGEGSRLTVL.

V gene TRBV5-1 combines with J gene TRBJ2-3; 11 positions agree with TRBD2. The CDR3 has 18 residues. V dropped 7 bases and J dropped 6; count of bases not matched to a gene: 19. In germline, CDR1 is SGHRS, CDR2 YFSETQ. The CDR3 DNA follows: TGCGCCAGCTCAAAGATGGGGACTAGCGGAGAGGGAACGGATACGCAGTATTTT. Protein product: CASSKMGTSGEGTDTQYF.

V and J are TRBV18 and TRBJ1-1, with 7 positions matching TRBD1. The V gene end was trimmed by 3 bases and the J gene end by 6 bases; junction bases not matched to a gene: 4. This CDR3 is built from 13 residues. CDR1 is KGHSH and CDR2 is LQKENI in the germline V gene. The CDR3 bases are TGTGCCAGCTCACCTACGGGACAGTCTGAAGCTTTCTTT. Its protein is CASSPTGQSEAFF.

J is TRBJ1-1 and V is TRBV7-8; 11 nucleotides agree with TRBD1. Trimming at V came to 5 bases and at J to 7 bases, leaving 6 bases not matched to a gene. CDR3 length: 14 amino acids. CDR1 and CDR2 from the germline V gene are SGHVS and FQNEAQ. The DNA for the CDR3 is TGTGCCAGCAGCGAGGGGGGACAGGGGGATGAAGCTTTCTTT. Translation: CASSEGGQGDEAFF.

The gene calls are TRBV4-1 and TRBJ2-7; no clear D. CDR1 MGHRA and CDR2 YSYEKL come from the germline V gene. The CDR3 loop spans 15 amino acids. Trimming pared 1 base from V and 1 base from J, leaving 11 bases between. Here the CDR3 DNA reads TGCGCCAGCAGCCAAGGTTCGGTCCCATCCTACGAGCAGTACTTC. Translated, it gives CASSQGSVPSYEQYF.

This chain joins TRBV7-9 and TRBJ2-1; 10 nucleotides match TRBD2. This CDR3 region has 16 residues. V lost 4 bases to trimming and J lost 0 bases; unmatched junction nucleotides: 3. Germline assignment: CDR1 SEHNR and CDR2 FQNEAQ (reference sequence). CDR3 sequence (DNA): TGTGCCAGCAGCTCGTTAGCGGGGGGCTCCTACAATGAGCAGTTCTTC. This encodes CASSSLAGGSYNEQFF.

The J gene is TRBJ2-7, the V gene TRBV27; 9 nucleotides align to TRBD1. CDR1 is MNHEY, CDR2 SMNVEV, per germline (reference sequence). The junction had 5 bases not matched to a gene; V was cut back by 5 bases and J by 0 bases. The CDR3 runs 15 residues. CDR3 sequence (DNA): TGTGCCAGCAGTCCCGGGACAGGGAGCTCCTACGAGCAGTACTTC. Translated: CASSPGTGSSYEQYF.

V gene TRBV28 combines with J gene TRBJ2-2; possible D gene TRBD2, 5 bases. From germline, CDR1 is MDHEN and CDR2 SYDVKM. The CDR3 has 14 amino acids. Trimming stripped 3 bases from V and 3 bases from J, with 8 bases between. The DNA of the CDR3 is TGTGCCAGCAGTTTCATGGACTACACCGGGGAGCTGTTTTTT. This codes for CASSFMDYTGELFF.

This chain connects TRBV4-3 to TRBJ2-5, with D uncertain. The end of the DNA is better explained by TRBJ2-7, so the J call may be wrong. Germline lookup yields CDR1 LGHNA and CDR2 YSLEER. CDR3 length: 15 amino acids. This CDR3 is CASSQEIRPLPEQYF. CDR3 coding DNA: TGCGCCAGCAGCCAAGAAATCAGGCCCCTCCCCGAGCAGTACTTC.

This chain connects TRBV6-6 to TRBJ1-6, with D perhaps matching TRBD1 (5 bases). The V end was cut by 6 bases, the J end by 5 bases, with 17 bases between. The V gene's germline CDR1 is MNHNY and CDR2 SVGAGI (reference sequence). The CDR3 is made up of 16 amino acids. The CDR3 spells CASRNGGNGDNSPLHF. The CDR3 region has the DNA TGTGCCAGCAGGAACGGGGGGAATGGGGATAATTCACCCCTCCACTTT.

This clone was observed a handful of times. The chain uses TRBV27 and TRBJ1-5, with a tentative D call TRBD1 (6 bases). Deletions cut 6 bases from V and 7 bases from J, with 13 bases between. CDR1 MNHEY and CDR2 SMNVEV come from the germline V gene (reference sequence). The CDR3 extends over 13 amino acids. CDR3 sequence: CASSPDRGQPQHF. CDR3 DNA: TGTGCCAGCAGCCCGGACAGAGGGCAGCCCCAGCATTTT.

The CDR3 nucleotides read TGTGCCAGCAGTTTTGGCGGGGGGCCCACCGGGGAGCTGTTTTTT. Amino acids: CASSFGGGPTGELFF. The J gene is TRBJ2-2, the V gene TRBV28; 8 nucleotides match TRBD2. The CDR3 has 15 residues. Germline trimming cut 3 bases from V and 4 bases from J; bases unmatched to any gene: 4. CDR1 is MDHEN, CDR2 SYDVKM, per germline.

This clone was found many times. The CDR3 DNA is TGTGCCAGCAGCTTGGCCGGACAGGGGAGCGCTGAAGCTTTCTTT. Translated: CASSLAGQGSAEAFF. The chain uses TRBV5-4 and TRBJ1-1, with 9 positions matching TRBD1. V trimming: 0 bases; J trimming: 6 bases; junction bases outside the gene matches: 6. The CDR3 runs 15 residues. Germline V CDR1 and CDR2: SGHNT, YYREEE (reference sequence).

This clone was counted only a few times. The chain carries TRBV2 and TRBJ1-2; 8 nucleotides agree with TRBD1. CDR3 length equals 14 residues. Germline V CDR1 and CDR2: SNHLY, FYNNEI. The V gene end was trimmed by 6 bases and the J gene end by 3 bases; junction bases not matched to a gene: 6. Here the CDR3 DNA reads TGTGCCAGCAGGGAGGACAGGGCGGACTATGGCTACACCTTC. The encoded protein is CASREDRADYGYTF.

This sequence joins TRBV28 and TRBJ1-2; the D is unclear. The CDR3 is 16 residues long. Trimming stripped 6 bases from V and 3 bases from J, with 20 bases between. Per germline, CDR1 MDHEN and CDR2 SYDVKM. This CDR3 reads CASRFYTPGGHYGYTF. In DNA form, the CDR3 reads TGTGCCAGCAGGTTCTACACCCCAGGAGGCCACTATGGCTACACCTTC.

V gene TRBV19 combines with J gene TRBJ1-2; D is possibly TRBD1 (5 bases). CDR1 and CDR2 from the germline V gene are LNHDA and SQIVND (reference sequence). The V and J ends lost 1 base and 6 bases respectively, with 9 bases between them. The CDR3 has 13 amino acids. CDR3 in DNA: TGTGCCAGTAGTATAGTCCTAGGGGATGGCTACACCTTC. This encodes CASSIVLGDGYTF.

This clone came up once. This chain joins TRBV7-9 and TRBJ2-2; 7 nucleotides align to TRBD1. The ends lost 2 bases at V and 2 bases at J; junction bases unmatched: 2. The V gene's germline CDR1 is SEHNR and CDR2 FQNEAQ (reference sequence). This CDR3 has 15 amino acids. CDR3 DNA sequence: TGTGCCAGCAGCTTAACAGGGGCAAACACCGGGGAGCTGTTTTTT. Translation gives CASSLTGANTGELFF.

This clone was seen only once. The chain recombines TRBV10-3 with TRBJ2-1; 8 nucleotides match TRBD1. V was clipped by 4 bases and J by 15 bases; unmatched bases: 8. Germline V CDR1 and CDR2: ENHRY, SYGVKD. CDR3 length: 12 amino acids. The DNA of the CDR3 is TGTGCCATCAGTGTGGAGGGAGACAGGGGGTTCTTC. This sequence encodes CAISVEGDRGFF.

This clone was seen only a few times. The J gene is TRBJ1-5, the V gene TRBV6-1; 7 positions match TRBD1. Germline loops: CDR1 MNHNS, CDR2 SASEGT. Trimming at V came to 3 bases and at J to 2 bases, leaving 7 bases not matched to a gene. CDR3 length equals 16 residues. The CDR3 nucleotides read TGTGCCAGCAGTGACGAGGGGGCTATGCGCAATCAGCCCCAGCATTTT. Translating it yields CASSDEGAMRNQPQHF.

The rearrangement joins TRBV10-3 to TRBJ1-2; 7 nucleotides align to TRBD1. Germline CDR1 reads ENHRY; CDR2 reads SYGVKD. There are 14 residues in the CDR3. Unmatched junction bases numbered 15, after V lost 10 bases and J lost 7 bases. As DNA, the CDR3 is TGTGCCACCTACAGGGGAGATTCCGCTCTTGGCTACACCTTC. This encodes CATYRGDSALGYTF.

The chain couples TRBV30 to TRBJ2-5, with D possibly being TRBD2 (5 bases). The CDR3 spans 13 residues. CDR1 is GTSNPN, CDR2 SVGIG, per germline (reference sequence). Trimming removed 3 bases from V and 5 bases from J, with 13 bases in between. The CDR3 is CAWSPGVKETQYF. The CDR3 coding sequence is TGTGCCTGGAGCCCCGGGGTCAAGGAGACCCAGTACTTC.

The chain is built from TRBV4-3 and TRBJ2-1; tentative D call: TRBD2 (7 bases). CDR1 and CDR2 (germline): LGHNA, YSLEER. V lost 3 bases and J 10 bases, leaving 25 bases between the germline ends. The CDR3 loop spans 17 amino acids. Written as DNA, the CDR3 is TGCGCCAGCAGCCATCAGAGGGGGGGGGCCGTACGCTCGGAGCAGTTCTTC. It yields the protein CASSHQRGGAVRSEQFF.

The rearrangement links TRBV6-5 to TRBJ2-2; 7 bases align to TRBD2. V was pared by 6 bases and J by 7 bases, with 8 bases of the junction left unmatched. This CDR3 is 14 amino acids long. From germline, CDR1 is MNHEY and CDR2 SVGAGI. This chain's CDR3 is CASRPTSAGGELFF. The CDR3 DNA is TGTGCCAGCAGGCCTACTAGCGCGGGCGGGGAGCTGTTTTTT.

CDR3 DNA sequence: TGTGCCAGTAGTAGAGGCCAAAGCTCTGGAAACACCATATATTTT. This translates into CASSRGQSSGNTIYF. J is TRBJ1-3 and V is TRBV19; D gene uncertain. This CDR3 is 15 amino acids long. Germline V gives CDR1 LNHDA, CDR2 SQIVND (reference sequence). The V and J ends lost 4 bases and 0 bases respectively, with 10 bases between them.

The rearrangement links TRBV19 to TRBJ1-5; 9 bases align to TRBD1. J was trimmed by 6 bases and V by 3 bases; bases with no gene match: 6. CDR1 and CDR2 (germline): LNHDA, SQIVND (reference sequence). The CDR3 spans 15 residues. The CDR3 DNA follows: TGTGCCAGTAGTATCGGACAGGGGTTTTTTCAGCCCCAGCATTTT. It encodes CASSIGQGFFQPQHF.

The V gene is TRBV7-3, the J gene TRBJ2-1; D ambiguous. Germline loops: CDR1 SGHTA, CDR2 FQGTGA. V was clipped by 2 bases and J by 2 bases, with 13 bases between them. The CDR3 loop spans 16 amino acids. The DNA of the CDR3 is TGTGCCAGCAGCTTATCCCCAGTAATTCCCTACAATGAGCAGTTCTTC. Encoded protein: CASSLSPVIPYNEQFF.

The CDR3 bases are TGCAGCGTTACCCGCGCCGCTAACTATGGCTACACCTTC. It yields the protein CSVTRAANYGYTF. The chain has TRBV29-1 and TRBJ1-2; D is undetermined. This CDR3 is built from 13 residues. V was pared by 5 bases and J by 0 bases, with 10 bases between. Germline CDR1 is SQVTM and CDR2 is ANQGSEA.